This T cell receptor (beta chain) was captured in a study of T cell changes during pregnancy in multiple sclerosis. Sequencing was performed with immunoSEQ multiplex PCR; in TCRdb, only in-frame clones are kept and a portion is missing. The repertoire holds about 69,000 clones, with over 75% as singletons. Looked up from germline, CDR1 is MNHNS and CDR2 is SASEGT. Trimming took 2 bases from V and 5 from J, leaving 21 bases between them. This CDR3 is 17 amino acids long. Sequencing used CD4+ T cells from peripheral blood mononuclear cells, obtained in the third trimester of pregnancy. This sequence originates from a female donor in good health, enrolled as a control in a pregnancy study. This sequence joins TRBV6-1 and TRBJ2-5; D gene ambiguous. The DNA for the CDR3 is TGTGCCAGCAGTGAAAATCCCTCGGCTGTGGCCGGGGAGACCCAGTACTTC. It specifies CASSENPSAVAGETQYF.